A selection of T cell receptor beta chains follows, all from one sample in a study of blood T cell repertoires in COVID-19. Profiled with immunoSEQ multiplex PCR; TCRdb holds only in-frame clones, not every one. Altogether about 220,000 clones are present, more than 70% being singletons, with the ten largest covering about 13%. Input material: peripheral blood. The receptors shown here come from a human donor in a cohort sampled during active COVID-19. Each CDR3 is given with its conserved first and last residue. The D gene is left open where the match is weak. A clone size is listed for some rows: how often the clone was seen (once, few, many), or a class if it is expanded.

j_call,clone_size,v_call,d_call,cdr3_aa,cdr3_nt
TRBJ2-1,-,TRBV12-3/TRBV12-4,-,CASSPDLANEQFF,TGTGCCAGCAGCCCAGACTTGGCGAATGAGCAGTTCTTC
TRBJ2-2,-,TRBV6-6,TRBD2,CASSLPGLAGGTTGELFF,TGTGCCAGCAGTCTACCGGGACTAGCGGGAGGGACCACCGGGGAGCTGTTTTTT
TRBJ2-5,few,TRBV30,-,CAWSVLSVAQYF,TGTGCCTGGAGTGTACTCAGCGTAGCCCAGTACTTC
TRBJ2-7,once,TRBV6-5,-,CASSYGLPLEQYF,TGTGCCAGCAGTTACGGACTGCCCCTAGAGCAGTACTTC
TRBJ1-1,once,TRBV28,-,CASSFRYTEAFF,TGTGCCAGCAGTTTCCGGTACACTGAAGCTTTCTTT
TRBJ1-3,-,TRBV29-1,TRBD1,CSFRRDRGDTIYF,TGCAGCTTCCGAAGGGACAGGGGGGACACCATATATTTT
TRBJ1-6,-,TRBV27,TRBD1,CASKNARDRVYNSPLHF,TGTGCCAGCAAAAACGCCCGGGACAGGGTCTATAATTCACCCCTCCACTTT
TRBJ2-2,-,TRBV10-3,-,CAISGTTNTGELFF,TGTGCCATCAGTGGGACAACAAACACCGGGGAGCTGTTTTTT
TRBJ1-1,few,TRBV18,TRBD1,CASSSTGWGTEAFF,TGTGCCAGCTCATCGACAGGGTGGGGGACTGAAGCTTTCTTT
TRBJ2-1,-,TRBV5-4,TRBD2,CASSSGTSGRLEQFF,TGTGCCAGCAGCTCCGGGACTAGCGGGAGGTTAGAGCAGTTCTTC
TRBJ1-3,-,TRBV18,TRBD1,CASLMDRASGNTIYF,TGTGCCAGCCTAATGGACAGGGCCTCTGGAAACACCATATATTTT
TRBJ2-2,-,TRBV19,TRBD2,CASSITPGLAGMNTGELFF,TGTGCCAGTAGCATTACCCCGGGACTAGCGGGGATGAACACCGGGGAGCTGTTTTTT
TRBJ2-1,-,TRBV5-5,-,CASSLEQGRQTIDEQFF,TGTGCCAGCAGCTTGGAGCAGGGGCGACAAACAATCGATGAGCAGTTCTTC
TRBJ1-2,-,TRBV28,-,CASRVGGNYGYTF,TGTGCCAGCAGGGTGGGGGGGAACTATGGCTACACCTTC
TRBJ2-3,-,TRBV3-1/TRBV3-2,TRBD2,CASSKTSGGRTDTQYF,TGTGCCAGCAGCAAAACTAGCGGGGGGCGCACAGATACGCAGTATTTT
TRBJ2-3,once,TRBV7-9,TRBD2,CASSFFSGNPDTQYF,TGTGCCAGCAGCTTCTTTAGCGGGAACCCAGATACGCAGTATTTT
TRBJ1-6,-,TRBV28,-,CASSGLQSSPLHF,TGTGCCAGCAGTGGGCTTCAGAGTTCACCCCTCCACTTT
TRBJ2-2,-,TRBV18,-,CASSQINTGELFF,TGTGCCAGCTCCCAGATAAACACCGGGGAGCTGTTTTTT
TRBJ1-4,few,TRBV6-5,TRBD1,CASRDRVDGKLFF,TGTGCCAGCAGGGACAGGGTCGACGGAAAACTGTTTTTT
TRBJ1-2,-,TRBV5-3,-,CARSFGVDYGYTF,TGTGCCAGAAGCTTCGGGGTTGACTATGGCTACACCTTC
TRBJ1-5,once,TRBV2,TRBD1,CASSAEGQGNQPQHF,TGTGCCAGCAGCGCCGAGGGACAGGGGAATCAGCCCCAGCATTTT
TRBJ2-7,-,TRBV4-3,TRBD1,CASSQVRDRAYEQYF,TGCGCCAGCAGCCAAGTCCGGGACAGAGCCTACGAGCAGTACTTC
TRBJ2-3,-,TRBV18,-,CASSPLPTGWVDQYF,TGTGCCAGCTCACCATTACCAACAGGGTGGGTGGATCAGTATTTT